This T cell receptor beta chain appears in the sequencing data of a study of blood T cell repertoires in COVID-19. Study background: Whether acute or convalescent, the COVID-19 samples came from the United States, Italy and Spain. PBMCs, B-cell-depleted T cells, or T cells were the source of the cDNA or gDNA that made up the material.

In the original analysis: Reference gene primer amplification gave nucleated cell count estimates. Clones were read by immunoSEQ multiplex PCR, and TCRdb kept only the in-frame ones, dropping some. D and trimming come from the DNA, and the V and J calls and clone size come from that table. The table lists roughly 220,000 clones, around 80% of them singletons. Donors were grouped by their self-reported clinical history. Germline V CDR1 and CDR2: SGDLS, YYNGEE. The CDR3 has 14 residues. Trimming removed 4 bases at V and 5 bases at J, with 15 bases between. This clone was seen a few times. V usage is TRBV9 and J usage is TRBJ1-2, with a tentative D call TRBD1 (5 bases). The TCR originated in a young man with acute COVID-19. Sequencing input: PBMCs or T cells enriched from blood (not recorded which). The CDR3 nucleotides are TGTGCCAGCAGCCCGTTAGACGGGGGGTATGGCTACACCTTC. Its protein is CASSPLDGGYGYTF.